Listed below are T cell receptor beta chains from one sample, sequenced in a study of chemoradiotherapy in HPV16-positive cancers. Assay: immunoSEQ multiplex PCR; the TCRdb copy retains only in-frame clones and omits some. The sample has some 10,000 clones; 91% are singletons. The source material was blood, sampled from a patient who underwent chemoradiotherapy. The receptors were sampled from a human donor with HPV-associated anogenital cancer. CDR3s include the opening cysteine and the closing phenylalanine or tryptophan. A D gene is named only where the DNA matches it firmly. Only part of the rows carry a size: once, few, many, or a class if the clone is expanded.

clone_size,j_call,v_call,d_call,cdr3_nt,cdr3_aa
NA,TRBJ1-3,TRBV19,NA,TGTGCCAGTAGTATAGGGGACACTAACTCTGGAAACACCATATATTTT,CASSIGDTNSGNTIYF
NA,TRBJ1-2,TRBV7-5,NA,TGTGCCAGCAGCTTGGACGGGGACGGCCGGGGGTACACCTTC,CASSLDGDGRGYTF
NA,TRBJ2-3,TRBV4-1,NA,TGCGCCAGCAGCCAGAGGGGGGTAGAGAAGGTCTCAGATACGCAGTATTTT,CASSQRGVEKVSDTQYF
NA,TRBJ2-7,TRBV5-1,NA,TGCGCCAGCAGCTTGGCTGGTGGCGGGGACGAGCAGTACTTC,CASSLAGGGDEQYF
NA,TRBJ2-1,TRBV4-3,TRBD2,TGCGCCAGCAGCCAGGGGACTAGCGGGGGAAACTACAATGAGCAGTTCTTC,CASSQGTSGGNYNEQFF
NA,TRBJ2-5,TRBV7-6,NA,TGTGCCAGCAGCCCGATCCGGCAGGGTTTGTGGGAGACCCAGTACTTC,CASSPIRQGLWETQYF
once,TRBJ2-7,TRBV7-9,NA,TGTGCCAGCAGCTTAACAGAGGTGGGCGGGCAGTACTTC,CASSLTEVGGQYF
NA,TRBJ2-1,TRBV11-1,NA,TGTGCCAGCAGCTTAAGGGGAGTCTCCTCCTACAATGAGCAGTTCTTC,CASSLRGVSSYNEQFF
NA,TRBJ2-7,TRBV7-9,NA,TGTGCCAGCTCCAATTACGAGCAGTACTTC,CASSNYEQYF
NA,TRBJ2-2,TRBV7-6,NA,TGTGCCAGCAGCTTAGAAGTGGGCGGAACCGGGGAGCTGTTTTTT,CASSLEVGGTGELFF
NA,TRBJ2-7,TRBV15,NA,TGTGCCACCAGCAGAGTTGCAGGGGACGAGCAGTACTTC,CATSRVAGDEQYF
NA,TRBJ1-3,TRBV7-8,NA,TGTGCCAGCAGCTTAGCTGGGAATGGGGGAAACACCATATATTTT,CASSLAGNGGNTIYF
NA,TRBJ2-3,TRBV4-1,NA,TGCGCCAGCAGCCCCCCCGGCGAAGATACGCAGTATTTT,CASSPPGEDTQYF
NA,TRBJ2-3,TRBV5-1,TRBD2,TGCGCCAGCAGCTTGACCGGCGGGGGGGCCTTCCTTAGCACAGATACGCAGTATTTT,CASSLTGGGAFLSTDTQYF
NA,TRBJ2-3,TRBV10-3,NA,TGTGCCACGTCGGACGACACAGATACGCAGTATTTT,CATSDDTDTQYF
NA,TRBJ1-4,TRBV7-9,NA,TGTGCCAGCAGCTCCGCCCGACAGACGCATGAAAAACTGTTTTTT,CASSSARQTHEKLFF
NA,TRBJ2-7,TRBV18,NA,TGTGCCAGCTCACCATCGGACTACGAGCAGTACTTC,CASSPSDYEQYF
NA,TRBJ1-2,TRBV4-1,TRBD1,TGCGCCAGCAGCGGCCGGGACAGGCATCCTAACTATGGCTACACCTTC,CASSGRDRHPNYGYTF
NA,TRBJ1-1,TRBV5-1,NA,TGCGCCAGCAGCCCGGGGGGGAGAGAGCACACTGAAGCTTTCTTT,CASSPGGREHTEAFF
once,TRBJ1-1,TRBV5-4,TRBD1,TGTGCCAGCAGCACGAGGGACAGGGGGTACACTGAAGCTTTCTTT,CASSTRDRGYTEAFF
NA,TRBJ2-7,TRBV28,TRBD2,TGTGCCAGCAGGTTAGGGATGCTAGCGGGGGCCTACGAGCAGTACTTC,CASRLGMLAGAYEQYF
NA,TRBJ2-3,TRBV9,TRBD2,TGTGCCAGCAGCGCCGGGACTAGCCTAATCGTGGGCACAGATACGCAGTATTTT,CASSAGTSLIVGTDTQYF
NA,TRBJ1-6,TRBV6-5,TRBD1,TGTGCCAGCAGTTACTCGGGACAGGGAAATTCACCCCTCCACTTT,CASSYSGQGNSPLHF
NA,TRBJ1-5,TRBV7-9,NA,TGTGCCAGCAGCTTAGCGGGAGATAGCAATCAGCCCCAGCATTTT,CASSLAGDSNQPQHF
NA,TRBJ2-6,TRBV19,TRBD2,TGTGCCAGTAGTACCTCTAGCGGGAGTCGTGGGGCCAACGTCCTGACTTTC,CASSTSSGSRGANVLTF
NA,TRBJ2-1,TRBV18,NA,TGTGCCAGCTCAGAGGCGGCTTCCTACAATGAGCAGTTCTTC,CASSEAASYNEQFF
NA,TRBJ2-7,TRBV6-1,NA,TGTGCCAGCAGCTACGAGCAGTACTTC,CASSYEQYF
NA,TRBJ2-2,TRBV4-3,TRBD1,TGCGCCAGCAGCCAAGATAACAGGGGGAGATCCGGGGAGCTGTTTTTT,CASSQDNRGRSGELFF
NA,TRBJ1-1,TRBV6-4,TRBD1,TGTGCCAGCAGATTTACAGGGGACACTGAAGCTTTCTTT,CASRFTGDTEAFF
NA,TRBJ2-1,TRBV5-1,TRBD2,TGCGCCAGCAGCTTGTCAGGGACTAGCTCCTACAATGAGCAGTTCTTC,CASSLSGTSSYNEQFF
NA,TRBJ1-2,TRBV6-6,NA,TGTGCCAGCAGTTACTCCGGAGTAGAGTACACCTTC,CASSYSGVEYTF
NA,TRBJ1-3,TRBV5-1,NA,TGCGCCAGCAGTACGGGAACGAGTGGAAACACCATATATTTT,CASSTGTSGNTIYF
once,TRBJ2-2,TRBV5-1,TRBD2,TGCGCCAGCAGCTCAAGGGGCGGGGGTACCGGGGAGCTGTTTTTT,CASSSRGGGTGELFF
NA,TRBJ2-5,TRBV30,NA,TGTGCCTGGACCTTGAGGGGGGGGCTAGAGACCCAGTACTTC,CAWTLRGGLETQYF
NA,TRBJ2-7,TRBV5-5,TRBD2,TGTGCCAGCAGCTTGGCACCTAGCGGGGGTTACGAGCAGTACTTC,CASSLAPSGGYEQYF
few,TRBJ2-5,TRBV4-1,NA,TGCGCCAGCAGCCCTACCGAGGAAGAGACCCAGTACTTC,CASSPTEEETQYF
once,TRBJ1-2,TRBV5-4,NA,TGTGCCAGCAGCGCCTTTACAGGGTATGCCTACTATGGCTACACCTTC,CASSAFTGYAYYGYTF